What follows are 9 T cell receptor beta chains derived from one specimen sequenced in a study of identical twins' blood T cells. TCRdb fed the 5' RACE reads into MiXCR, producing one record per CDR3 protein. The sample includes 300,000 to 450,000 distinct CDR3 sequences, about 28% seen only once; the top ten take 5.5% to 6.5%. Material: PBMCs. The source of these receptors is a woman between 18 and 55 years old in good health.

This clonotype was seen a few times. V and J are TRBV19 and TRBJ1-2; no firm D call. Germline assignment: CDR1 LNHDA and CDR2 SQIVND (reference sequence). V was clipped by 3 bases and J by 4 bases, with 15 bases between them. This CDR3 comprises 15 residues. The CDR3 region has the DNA TGTGCCAGTAGTATCTCCATACCCGCTCCCTATGGCTACACCTTC. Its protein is CASSISIPAPYGYTF.

For the CDR3, the DNA is TGTGCCAGCAGCAACACAGAGGGCTCTGGAAACACCATATATTTT. The encoded protein is CASSNTEGSGNTIYF. The chain is built from TRBV7-8 and TRBJ1-3; D is undetermined. V was trimmed by 5 bases and J by 0 bases, leaving 11 bases between them. Germline lookup yields CDR1 SGHVS and CDR2 FQNEAQ. The length of the CDR3 is 15 residues. The full variable domain, its missing parts supplied by reference TRBV7-8 and TRBJ1-3, is GAGVSQSPRYKVAKRGQDVALRCDPISGHVSLFWYQQALGQGPEFLTYFQNEAQLDKSGLPSDRFFAERPEGSVSTLKIQRTQQEDSAVYLCASSNTEGSGNTIYFGEGSWLTVV.

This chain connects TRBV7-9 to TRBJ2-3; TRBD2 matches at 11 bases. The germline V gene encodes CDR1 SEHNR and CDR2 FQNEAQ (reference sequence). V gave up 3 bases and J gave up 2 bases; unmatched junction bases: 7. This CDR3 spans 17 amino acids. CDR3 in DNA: TGTGCCAGCAGCTTCGCTCTAGCGGGAGGTCCCACAGATACGCAGTATTTT. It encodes CASSFALAGGPTDTQYF. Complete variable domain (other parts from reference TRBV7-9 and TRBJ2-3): DTGVSQNPRHKITKRGQNVTFRCDPISEHNRLYWYRQTLGQGPEFLTYFQNEAQLEKSRLLSDRFSAERPKGSFSTLEIQRTEQGDSAMYLCASSFALAGGPTDTQYFGPGTRLTVL.

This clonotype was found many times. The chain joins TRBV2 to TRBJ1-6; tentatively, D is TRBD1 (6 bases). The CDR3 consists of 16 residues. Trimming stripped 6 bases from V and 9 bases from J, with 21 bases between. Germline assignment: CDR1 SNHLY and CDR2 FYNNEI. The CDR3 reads CASRETGPGIGSPLHF. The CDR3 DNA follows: TGTGCCAGCAGAGAGACAGGTCCCGGTATTGGTTCACCCCTCCACTTT.

The CDR3 DNA reads TGTGCCAGCAGCGTAGGGACTAGCGGGAGAAGAAATACGCAGTATTTT. This codes for CASSVGTSGRRNTQYF. The chain has TRBV7-9 and TRBJ2-3, with 14 bases aligning to TRBD2. V trimming: 5 bases; J trimming: 7 bases; junction bases outside the gene matches: 8. Germline CDR1 and CDR2: SEHNR and FQNEAQ (reference sequence). The CDR3 contains 16 residues.

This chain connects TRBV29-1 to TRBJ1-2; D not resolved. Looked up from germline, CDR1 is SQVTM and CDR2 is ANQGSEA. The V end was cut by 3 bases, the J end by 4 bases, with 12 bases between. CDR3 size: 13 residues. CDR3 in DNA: TGCAGCGTTGAGGGCTTACTTGGCTATGGCTACACCTTC. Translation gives CSVEGLLGYGYTF.

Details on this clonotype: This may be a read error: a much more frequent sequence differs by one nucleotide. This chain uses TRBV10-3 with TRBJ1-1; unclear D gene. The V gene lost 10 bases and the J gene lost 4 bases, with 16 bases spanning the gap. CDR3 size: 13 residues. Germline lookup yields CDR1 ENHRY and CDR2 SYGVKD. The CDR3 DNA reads TGTGCCACCAGACGGGAAATGAGCACTGAAGCTTTCTTT. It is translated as CATRREMSTEAFF.

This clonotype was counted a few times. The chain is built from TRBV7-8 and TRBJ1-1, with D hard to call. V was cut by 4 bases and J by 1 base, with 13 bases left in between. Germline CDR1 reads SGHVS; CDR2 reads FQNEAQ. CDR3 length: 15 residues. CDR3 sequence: CASSSSGSPNTEAFF. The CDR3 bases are TGTGCCAGCAGCTCCTCGGGGTCCCCGAACACTGAAGCTTTCTTT.

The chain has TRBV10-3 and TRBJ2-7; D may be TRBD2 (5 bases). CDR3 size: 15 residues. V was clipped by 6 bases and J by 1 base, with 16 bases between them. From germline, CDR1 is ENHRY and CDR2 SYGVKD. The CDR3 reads CAISTVSTGSYEQYF. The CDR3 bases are TGTGCCATCAGCACGGTATCGACGGGATCCTACGAGCAGTACTTC.